This T cell receptor (beta chain) was sequenced during a study of blood T cell repertoires in COVID-19. About the research overall: Both acute and convalescent COVID-19 samples were obtained from the United States, Italy and Spain. T cells, B-cell-depleted T cells, or PBMCs supplied cDNA or gDNA.

Data came from immunoSEQ multiplex PCR; TCRdb stores just in-frame clones and leaves some out. This table has fewer than 200,000 clones, 70% to 85% appearing once. The CDR3 has 14 amino acids. CDR1 and CDR2 (germline): MGHRA, YSYEKL. The J segment lost 2 bases and the V segment lost 0 bases, leaving 0 bases of the junction unmatched. Enrolled through a virtual design, the participants were between roughly 18 and 90 years of age and came from 24 US areas. Which cohort a participant joined came from the clinical history participants gave. Material: PBMCs or T cells enriched from blood (not recorded which). This clonotype was sampled from a man between 45 and 60 years old who had recovered from COVID-19. The V call is TRBV4-1, the J call TRBJ2-7; the match to TRBD1 covers 8 bases. The DNA for the CDR3 is TGCGCCAGCAGCCAAGAACAGGGGGCCTACGAGCAGTACTTC. Translated, it gives CASSQEQGAYEQYF.